This T cell receptor (beta chain) comes out of a study of cytomegalovirus exposure and HLA in healthy donors. Looking at the study overall: HLA-typed donors were the source of approximately 85 million unique TCRs held in an early data release.

Primers for the PCR totalled 60 Vbeta and 13 Jbeta. Using immunoSEQ multiplex PCR, the repertoire was profiled, and TCRdb retains in-frame clones only, with some absent. The table records around 80,000 clones, more than 50% of them present only once. The CDR3 totals 16 residues. Germline-derived CDR1 and CDR2 are MGHDK and SYGVNS. Trimming left V 1 base short and J 7 bases short, with 14 bases between. Sample: PBMCs. This TCR was sampled from a male donor in good health and CMV-seropositive. The chain links TRBV25-1 to TRBJ1-6; the D is unclear. The CDR3 DNA is TGTGCCAGCAGTGAATCCCGCCACGCGTTCAATTCACCCCTCCACTTT. Amino acids: CASSESRHAFNSPLHF.